Below, 28 T cell receptor beta chains from the same sample are listed, as sequenced in a study of blood T cell repertoires in COVID-19. Produced via immunoSEQ multiplex PCR; TCRdb's table is partial and in-frame only. The sample carries about 390,000 clones, approximately 89% recorded once. What was sequenced was peripheral blood. These TCRs come from a woman aged 60-75 years with COVID-19, enrolled during active disease.

This clone showed up just once. The chain employs TRBV18 and TRBJ1-2; D is undetermined. Germline V gene data show CDR1 as KGHSH and CDR2 as LQKENI. The CDR3 loop spans 13 amino acids. V was trimmed by 2 bases and J by 4 bases, leaving 8 bases between them. The DNA of the CDR3 is TGTGCCAGCTCACCATCGAACAGCTATGGCTACACCTTC. This gives the protein CASSPSNSYGYTF.

This clone was seen a handful of times. The rearrangement uses TRBV6-5 and TRBJ1-1, with 8 bases matching TRBD1. Per germline, CDR1 MNHEY and CDR2 SVGAGI. This CDR3 contains 13 residues. The V gene end was trimmed by 7 bases and the J gene end by 3 bases; junction bases not matched to a gene: 4. CDR3: CASTHRGDTEAFF. CDR3 in DNA: TGTGCCAGCACCCACAGGGGGGACACTGAAGCTTTCTTT.

The rearrangement links TRBV18 to TRBJ1-3; perhaps TRBD1 as D (6 bases). The ends were cut back, 3 bases at V and 1 base at J, with 10 bases in the middle. The CDR3 is 15 residues long. CDR1 is KGHSH and CDR2 is LQKENI in the germline V gene. Here the CDR3 DNA reads TGTGCCAGCTCACCTTCAGGGGTATCTGGAAACACCATATATTTT. It specifies CASSPSGVSGNTIYF.

J is TRBJ1-5 and V is TRBV24-1; no clear D gene. The V gene's germline CDR1 is KGHDR and CDR2 SFDVKD. The CDR3 totals 12 residues. Trimming took off 3 bases at V and 3 bases at J, with 2 bases between the two ends. CDR3 in amino acids: CATSDHNQPQHF. As DNA, the CDR3 is TGTGCCACCAGTGATCACAATCAGCCCCAGCATTTT.

The gene calls are TRBV10-3 and TRBJ1-2, with 11 bases identical to TRBD1. The CDR3 totals 15 residues. Germline assignment: CDR1 ENHRY and CDR2 SYGVKD. The J segment lost 4 bases and the V segment lost 1 base, leaving 2 bases of the junction unmatched. CDR3 in DNA: TGTGCCATCAGTGAGTTCGGGACAGGGGGCTATGGCTACACCTTC. It codes for CAISEFGTGGYGYTF.

V and J are TRBV6-6 and TRBJ1-2, with TRBD1 matching 7 bases. V lost 5 bases to trimming and J lost 4 bases; unmatched junction nucleotides: 7. Germline values: CDR1 MNHNY, CDR2 SVGAGI (reference sequence). This CDR3 has 14 residues. CDR3 protein: CASSHDRARYGYTF. DNA of the CDR3: TGTGCCAGCAGTCACGACAGGGCCCGCTATGGCTACACCTTC.

The gene calls are TRBV15 and TRBJ2-2; tentative D call: TRBD1 (5 bases). The V gene's germline CDR1 is LNHNV and CDR2 YYDKDF (reference sequence). The CDR3 totals 15 residues. The germline V and J ends were trimmed by 3 bases and 1 base, with 9 bases remaining between them. DNA of the CDR3: TGTGCCACCAGCAGCAACAGGTTGAACACCGGGGAGCTGTTTTTT. As protein: CATSSNRLNTGELFF.

In this sample, this clone turned up a few times. The chain uses TRBV28 and TRBJ1-2; perhaps TRBD1 as D (5 bases). Germline V gene data show CDR1 as MDHEN and CDR2 as SYDVKM. V was trimmed by 4 bases and J by 0 bases, leaving 18 bases between them. This CDR3 comprises 17 residues. CDR3 amino acids: CASSSVGRGNPNYGYTF. DNA of the CDR3: TGTGCCAGCAGTTCGGTGGGGCGGGGGAATCCTAACTATGGCTACACCTTC.

This clone was seen more than once but under ten times. The same CDR3 arises from other DNA sequences in this sample as well. The V call is TRBV6-5, the J call TRBJ1-4; D is unclear. The CDR3 is 15 amino acids. Germline CDR1 is MNHEY and CDR2 is SVGAGI. The germline V and J ends were trimmed by 4 bases and 1 base, with 10 bases remaining between them. The chain's CDR3 is CASSSLGVTNEKLFF. The DNA for the CDR3 is TGTGCCAGCAGTTCCCTGGGAGTAACTAATGAAAAACTGTTTTTT.

The genes are TRBV6-2 or TRBV6-3 and TRBJ2-1; 7 positions agree with TRBD1. The V gene end was trimmed by 2 bases and the J gene end by 6 bases; junction bases not matched to a gene: 4. The CDR3 has 14 amino acids. Germline V gene sequence: CDR1 MNHEY, CDR2 SVGEGT. The DNA of the CDR3 is TGTGCCAGCAGTTACAGTGGGACAGCCAATGAGCAGTTCTTC. As protein: CASSYSGTANEQFF.

The chain carries TRBV4-2 and TRBJ2-3; 10 bases align to TRBD2. The CDR3 has 18 amino acids. J lost 6 bases, V lost 0 bases, and 12 bases had no gene match. Germline V gene data show CDR1 as LGHNA and CDR2 as YNFKEQ. The CDR3 DNA reads TGTGCCAGCAGCCAAGATCTAACAGCGGGGGGGGCACAGGATACGCAGTATTTT. Protein sequence: CASSQDLTAGGAQDTQYF.

The chain combines TRBV24-1 with TRBJ1-2, with a possible D match to TRBD1 (5 bases). The germline V gene has CDR1 KGHDR and CDR2 SFDVKD. The V gene lost 5 bases and the J gene lost 6 bases, with 15 bases spanning the gap. The CDR3 totals 14 residues. The CDR3 reads CATSANRGNHGYTF. CDR3 nucleotides: TGTGCCACCAGTGCAAACCGGGGGAATCATGGCTACACCTTC.

The chain uses TRBV14 and TRBJ1-6; 7 nucleotides align to TRBD1. The V segment lost 2 bases and the J segment 6 bases; nucleotides outside the gene matches: 4. The CDR3 length is 15 residues. Germline CDR1 reads SGHDN; CDR2 reads FVKESK. For the CDR3, the DNA is TGTGCCAGCAGCCAACAGGGACAGCTTAATTCACCCCTCCACTTT. Translation gives CASSQQGQLNSPLHF.

This sequence joins TRBV6-6 and TRBJ1-5, with TRBD1 identical over 7 bases. J gave up 2 bases and V 5 bases, and 12 bases lay outside the gene matches. Per germline, CDR1 MNHNY and CDR2 SVGAGI (reference sequence). The CDR3 has 17 residues. The CDR3 region is CASSPDRVGVGNQPQHF. In DNA form, the CDR3 reads TGTGCCAGCAGTCCTGACAGGGTGGGCGTGGGCAATCAGCCCCAGCATTTT.

This clone appeared a few times. This chain uses TRBV5-6 with TRBJ2-5; maybe TRBD2 (6 bases). Germline values: CDR1 SGHDT, CDR2 YYEEEE. V lost 4 bases and J 0 bases, leaving 10 bases between the germline ends. The CDR3 is made up of 14 amino acids. The CDR3 sequence: CASSPREYQETQYF. For the CDR3, the DNA is TGTGCCAGCAGCCCCCGGGAGTACCAAGAGACCCAGTACTTC.

J is TRBJ2-3 and V is TRBV9; 7 bases line up with TRBD1. This CDR3 contains 16 residues. Germline V gene data show CDR1 as SGDLS and CDR2 as YYNGEE. V lost 4 bases to trimming and J lost 0 bases; unmatched junction nucleotides: 8. In nucleotides, the CDR3 is TGTGCCAGCAGCCCTTCGGGACAGACTAGCACAGATACGCAGTATTTT. Translation gives CASSPSGQTSTDTQYF.

V is TRBV3-1 (or the pseudogene TRBV3-2) and J is TRBJ2-5; D unclear. Germline-derived CDR1 and CDR2 are LGHDT and YNNKEL (reference sequence). The CDR3 totals 13 residues. V lost 3 bases to trimming and J lost 0 bases, with 5 bases between them. For the CDR3, the DNA is TGTGCCAGCAGCCACGAGTACCAAGAGACCCAGTACTTC. Translation gives CASSHEYQETQYF.

The V and J genes are TRBV7-8 and TRBJ1-2, with D hard to call. The V and J ends lost 0 bases and 10 bases respectively, with 12 bases between them. The CDR3 covers 13 residues. The germline CDR1 and CDR2 sequences are SGHVS and FQNEAQ. For the CDR3, the DNA is TGTGCCAGCAGCTTAGCGGAAGGGAGGGACTACACCTTC. Residues: CASSLAEGRDYTF.

This chain connects TRBV6-1 to TRBJ1-6; weak D call: TRBD1 (5 bases). The germline gives CDR1 MNHNS, CDR2 SASEGT. This CDR3 has 16 residues. Trimming removed 3 bases at V and 0 bases at J, with 9 bases between. DNA for the CDR3: TGTGCCAGCAGTGATCGGGGGGGCTCCTATAATTCACCCCTCCACTTT. Translating gives CASSDRGGSYNSPLHF.

This clone has more than one count but fewer than ten. This sequence joins TRBV19 and TRBJ2-2; 7 bases agree with TRBD1. This CDR3 is built from 16 residues. The junction had 8 bases not matched to a gene; V was cut back by 7 bases and J by 0 bases. Germline-derived CDR1 and CDR2 are LNHDA and SQIVND (reference sequence). CDR3 region: CASMKQGLANTGELFF. In DNA, the CDR3 is TGTGCCAGTATGAAACAGGGGTTAGCGAACACCGGGGAGCTGTTTTTT.

The CDR3 coding sequence is TGTGCCAGCAGCTTCGCCGCAGGGGCAGGGGAAAAACTGTTTTTT. This sequence encodes CASSFAAGAGEKLFF. The rearrangement links TRBV7-9 to TRBJ1-4; D is possibly TRBD1 (6 bases). CDR1 and CDR2 (germline): SEHNR, FQNEAQ (reference sequence). The CDR3 runs to 15 residues. V dropped 3 bases and J dropped 8 bases, with 16 bases sitting between them.

J is TRBJ1-1 and V is TRBV18, with a possible D match to TRBD1 (5 bases). The V and J ends lost 3 bases and 3 bases respectively, with 11 bases between them. Germline V lookup: CDR1 KGHSH, CDR2 LQKENI. The CDR3 length is 14 residues. The CDR3 nucleotides read TGTGCCAGCTCACCTACATGGGGGGACACTGAAGCTTTCTTT. This sequence encodes CASSPTWGDTEAFF.

The chain recombines TRBV6-5 with TRBJ1-1, with D possibly TRBD1 on 5 matching bases. Germline V CDR1 and CDR2: MNHEY, SVGAGI. Trimming removed 6 bases from V and 3 bases from J, with 17 bases in between. This CDR3 region has 15 residues. The CDR3 sequence is CASSRTPHLDTEAFF. In nucleotides, the CDR3 is TGTGCCAGCAGCCGGACACCCCATTTGGACACTGAAGCTTTCTTT.

The V call is TRBV19, the J call TRBJ2-7; D not resolved. V dropped 4 bases and J dropped 0 bases, with 7 bases sitting between them. This CDR3 is built from 13 residues. From germline, CDR1 is LNHDA and CDR2 SQIVND (reference sequence). CDR3 DNA: TGTGCCAGTAGTAACGCAGACTCCTACGAGCAGTACTTC. Its protein is CASSNADSYEQYF.

The J gene is TRBJ1-4, the V gene TRBV9, with TRBD1 matching over 7 bases. The CDR3 loop spans 16 amino acids. V trimming: 3 bases; J trimming: 7 bases; junction bases outside the gene matches: 12. Germline values: CDR1 SGDLS, CDR2 YYNGEE. The CDR3 sequence is CASSGSQQGKGEKLFF. CDR3 coding DNA: TGTGCCAGCAGCGGCTCCCAACAGGGGAAAGGTGAAAAACTGTTTTTT.

The chain uses TRBV27 and TRBJ1-2; TRBD1 agrees at 7 bases. The CDR3 is made up of 15 amino acids. With V trimmed by 5 bases and J by 3 bases, 9 bases remained unmatched. CDR1 and CDR2 (germline): MNHEY, SMNVEV (reference sequence). The CDR3 nucleotides read TGTGCCAGCAGTCCACGACAGGGTTTTGACTATGGCTACACCTTC. This translates into CASSPRQGFDYGYTF.

This chain links TRBV24-1 with TRBJ2-3; 7 bases are a match to TRBD2. The length of the CDR3 is 15 residues. Germline assignment: CDR1 KGHDR and CDR2 SFDVKD. V trimming: 4 bases; J trimming: 1 base; junction bases outside the gene matches: 4. The CDR3 protein is CATSENRGGTDTQYF. CDR3 bases: TGTGCCACCAGTGAGAATCGGGGGGGCACAGATACGCAGTATTTT.

This chain connects TRBV5-1 to TRBJ2-4; D possibly corresponds to TRBD2 (5 bases). The CDR3 spans 15 residues. The ends were cut back, 1 base at V and 2 bases at J, with 10 bases in the middle. CDR1 is SGHRS, CDR2 YFSETQ, per germline. The CDR3 loop is CASSLTAGTKNIQYF. DNA of the CDR3: TGCGCCAGCAGCTTGACCGCGGGTACCAAAAACATTCAGTACTTC.